Shown below are 8 T cell receptor beta chains from a single sample sequenced in a study of CD8 T cells in Susac syndrome. RNA, at about 0.45 to 1 ug, was reverse transcribed with random hexamers. MiXCR was run by TCRdb on the immunoSEQ multiplex PCR reads, yielding one entry per CDR3 protein. The sample consists of over 150,000 distinct CDR3 sequences, around 94% of them appearing once. Specimen: CD4+ T cells from PBMCs. These receptors originate from a human donor with Susac syndrome.

The J gene is TRBJ2-2, the V gene TRBV20-1, with 9 nucleotides matching TRBD2. CDR1 and CDR2 from the germline V gene are DFQATT and SNEGSKA (reference sequence). V was pared by 3 bases and J by 1 base, with 6 bases of the junction left unmatched. This CDR3 is 16 amino acids long. The CDR3 DNA is TGCAGTGCTAGCGGTGGACTAGCGCGGAACACCGGGGAGCTGTTTTTT. As protein: CSASGGLARNTGELFF.

V usage is TRBV30 and J usage is TRBJ2-2, with 9 bases that match TRBD1. This CDR3 spans 15 amino acids. CDR1 is GTSNPN and CDR2 is SVGIG in the germline V gene (reference sequence). The V and J ends lost 2 bases and 4 bases, in that order; junction bases with no gene match: 5. The CDR3 coding sequence is TGTGCCTGGAGTCCCGGGACAGGGATCACCGGGGAGCTGTTTTTT. Its translation: CAWSPGTGITGELFF.

This chain links TRBV20-1 with TRBJ2-7; D is uncertain. The CDR3 loop spans 11 amino acids. The V gene lost 3 bases and the J gene lost 6 bases, with 9 bases spanning the gap. In germline, CDR1 is DFQATT, CDR2 SNEGSKA (reference sequence). In DNA, the CDR3 is TGCAGTGCTAGCACATACGGCGAGCAGTACTTC. Amino acids: CSASTYGEQYF.

The V gene is TRBV6-5, the J gene TRBJ1-1; TRBD1 matches at 7 bases. Trimming removed 0 bases from V and 5 bases from J; junction bases left unmatched: 3. The CDR3 totals 14 residues. Germline V CDR1 and CDR2: MNHEY, SVGAGI. In nucleotides, the CDR3 is TGTGCCAGCAGTTACTCACAGGGGAGGACTGAAGCTTTCTTT. Its translation: CASSYSQGRTEAFF.

The CDR3: CSALVAMNTEAFF. The CDR3 DNA reads TGCAGCGCCTTAGTGGCTATGAACACTGAAGCTTTCTTT. V usage is TRBV29-1 and J usage is TRBJ1-1; no definite D call. This CDR3 region has 13 residues. With 7 bases removed from V and 0 bases from J, the gap between germline ends came to 12 bases. CDR1 SQVTM and CDR2 ANQGSEA come from the germline V gene.

Here the CDR3 reads CASSPLLGQVGMAYEQYF. CDR3 DNA: TGCGCCAGCAGCCCTCTATTGGGACAGGTAGGGATGGCCTACGAGCAGTACTTC. The chain has TRBV4-3 and TRBJ2-7; 8 bases match TRBD1. With V trimmed by 4 bases and J by 2 bases, 16 bases remained unmatched. The germline gives CDR1 LGHNA, CDR2 YSLEER. The CDR3 consists of 18 residues.

This clonotype appeared once. The rearrangement links TRBV6-2 or TRBV6-3 to TRBJ2-1, with D uncertain. V was cut by 10 bases and J by 1 base, with 32 bases left in between. The germline gives CDR1 MNHEY, CDR2 SVGEGT. The CDR3 consists of 20 residues. The CDR3 reads CATKTPLLGLDVGSYNEQFF. The CDR3 bases are TGTGCCACCAAAACCCCCTTGCTCGGTCTCGACGTAGGGTCCTACAATGAGCAGTTCTTC.

The chain links TRBV7-9 to TRBJ1-4, with unresolved D. There are 14 residues in the CDR3. The germline CDR1 and CDR2 sequences are SEHNR and FQNEAQ (reference sequence). The germline V and J ends were trimmed by 11 bases and 0 bases, with 13 bases remaining between them. As DNA, the CDR3 is TGTGCCGCATCACACGGAGCAACTAATGAAAAACTGTTTTTT. As protein: CAASHGATNEKLFF.